These T cell receptor beta chains were read from a single sample in a study of monozygotic twins with inflammatory bowel disease. Using the 5' RACE reads, TCRdb records one entry per CDR3 protein without DNA. Its clone listing holds approximately 400,000 distinct CDR3 sequences. Material for sequencing was blood. These receptors all stem from a human donor with ulcerative colitis or Crohn's disease, or a healthy co-twin of an affected twin (not recorded which). CDR3s include the opening cysteine and the closing phenylalanine or tryptophan.

V,J,CDR3
TRBV24-1,TRBJ2-1,CATSDPGQGNEQFF
TRBV3-1,TRBJ1-4,CASSQDGTARNEKLFF
TRBV18,TRBJ2-3,CASSLTPRGDTQYF
TRBV29-1,TRBJ1-3,CSVSQSSGNTIYF
TRBV19,TRBJ2-3,CASIDSKSSTDTQYF
TRBV4-1,TRBJ2-7,CASSQGNGFYYEQYF
TRBV4-3,TRBJ2-7,CASSSGGSGVYEQYF
TRBV7-2,TRBJ2-3,CASSLVASGGPQYF
TRBV4-2,TRBJ2-5,CASSQLGETQYF
TRBV7-9,TRBJ2-1,CASSPVGGLYNEQFF
TRBV4-3,TRBJ2-7,CASSQDFGLGAEQYF